A single T cell receptor beta chain is shown here with its context. The record originates from a study of T cell repertoires in aging, cancer and after chemotherapy. Background on the study: Over several months to years, re-sampled healthy donor repertoires clearly shared clones.

TCR beta rearrangements were amplified from peripheral blood genomic DNA. A mixed TRB-A/B primer pool amplified rearranged TRB by multiplex touch-down PCR. TCRdb re-derived calls from the multiplex PCR reads in MiXCR, one entry per CDR3 protein. The sample has about 9,800 distinct CDR3 sequences; roughly 37% are singletons. The germline V gene encodes CDR1 MNHEY and CDR2 SMNVEV (reference sequence). This CDR3 is 14 amino acids long. V was clipped by 1 base and J by 2 bases, with 9 bases between them. The TCR comes from a human donor in good health. Sequenced input: blood. V and J are TRBV27 and TRBJ2-7; D is uncertain. The CDR3 DNA reads TGTGCCAGCAGTTTATTAGCCGGAGCCTACGAGCAGTACTTC. Its translation: CASSLLAGAYEQYF.